The 21 T cell receptor beta chains reported below all come from one sample, sequenced in a study of response to subunit inactivated influenza vaccine. One entry per CDR3 protein results from TCRdb running MiXCR on the RT-PCR reads. The sample lists about 520,000 distinct CDR3 sequences, 25% occurring once. Sequencing used CD4+ T cells sorted from PBMCs, obtained 4 to 6 days after vaccination. These receptors originate from a man aged 45-65 years who received an inactivated influenza vaccine.

This clonotype was seen only a few times. The chain uses TRBV5-1 and TRBJ1-2; tentative D call: TRBD1 (5 bases). Germline CDR1 SGHRS, CDR2 YFSETQ. Trimming pared 0 bases from V and 4 bases from J, leaving 13 bases between. The length of the CDR3 is 15 residues. CDR3 loop: CASSLAEARGYGYTF. In DNA form, the CDR3 reads TGCGCCAGCAGCTTGGCCGAGGCAAGGGGCTATGGCTACACCTTC.

Remarks on this clonotype: Mismatch with germline at one junction end may stem from a read error. The chain joins TRBV12-3 or TRBV12-4 to TRBJ2-7; no clear D. This CDR3 spans 12 amino acids. The CDR3 here is CASSFGTREQHF. DNA for the CDR3: TGTGCCAGCAGTTTCGGTACGCGCGAGCAGCACTTC.

On this clonotype itself: The junction departs from germline at one end; a sequencing error may be responsible. This chain links TRBV7-7 with TRBJ2-5; 8 nucleotides align to TRBD1. The CDR3 loop spans 15 amino acids. Germline V gene data show CDR1 as SSHAT and CDR2 as FNYEAQ (reference sequence). The CDR3 sequence is CASSPRTGSTETQYF. The CDR3 DNA is TGTGCTAGCAGCCCTAGGACAGGGTCGACAGAGACCCAGTACTTC.

Only a few counts were recorded for this clonotype. The chain uses TRBV5-1 and TRBJ2-1, with D possibly matching TRBD2 (6 bases). V gave up 4 bases and J gave up 0 bases, with 11 bases separating them. The CDR3 sequence is 15 residues long. Germline V CDR1 and CDR2: SGHRS, YFSETQ. The CDR3 loop reads CASSTWEDSYNEQFF. The CDR3 DNA reads as TGCGCCAGCAGCACCTGGGAGGACTCCTACAATGAGCAGTTCTTC. Using reference TRBV5-1 and TRBJ2-1 for the parts outside the CDR3, the full variable domain is KAGVTQTPRYLIKTRGQQVTLSCSPISGHRSVSWYQQTPGQGLQFLFEYFSETQRNKGNFPGRFSGRQFSNSRSEMNVSTLELGDSALYLCASSTWEDSYNEQFFGPGTRLTVL.

This clonotype was seen more than once but under ten times. The J gene is TRBJ2-3, the V gene TRBV7-2; 10 bases line up with TRBD2. The length of the CDR3 is 16 residues. The germline gives CDR1 SGHTA, CDR2 FQGNSA. The V and J ends lost 1 base and 4 bases, in that order; junction bases with no gene match: 5. CDR3 sequence reads: CASSLGLAGAPDTQYF. Written as DNA, the CDR3 is TGTGCCAGCAGCTTAGGGCTAGCGGGAGCCCCAGATACGCAGTATTTT. Filled out from reference TRBV7-2 and TRBJ2-3, the complete variable domain reads GAGVSQSPSNKVTEKGKDVELRCDPISGHTALYWYRQSLGQGLEFLIYFQGNSAPDKSGLPSDRFSAERTGGSVSTLTIQRTQQEDSAVYLCASSLGLAGAPDTQYFGPGTRLTVL.

This clonotype was counted at least ten times. The J gene is TRBJ2-1, the V gene TRBV24-1, with a tentative D call TRBD2 (5 bases). The germline CDR1 and CDR2 sequences are KGHDR and SFDVKD. The CDR3 has 16 amino acids. Trimming removed 0 bases at V and 5 bases at J, with 13 bases between. CDR3 in amino acids: CATSDLAFGGDNEQFF. For the CDR3, the DNA is TGTGCCACCAGTGATTTGGCTTTTGGAGGAGACAATGAGCAGTTCTTC.

Only a few counts were recorded for this clonotype. This chain uses TRBV7-6 with TRBJ2-5; 8 bases agree with TRBD2. CDR1 is SGHVS and CDR2 is FNYEAQ in the germline V gene. The CDR3 runs 13 residues. Trimming removed 5 bases from V and 7 bases from J; junction bases left unmatched: 6. CDR3 coding DNA: TGTGCCAGCAGCGTGACTAGCGTGGCGACCCAGTACTTC. It yields the protein CASSVTSVATQYF. The variable domain in full, completed from reference TRBV7-6 and TRBJ2-5, reads GAGVSQSPRYKVTKRGQDVALRCDPISGHVSLYWYRQALGQGPEFLTYFNYEAQQDKSGLPNDRFSAERPEGSISTLTIQRTEQRDSAMYRCASSVTSVATQYFGPGTRLLVL.

There are a few counts of this clonotype. Written as DNA, the CDR3 is TGTGCCACCAGCAGAGATTTAAATGAAGGGTATAGCTATGGCTACACCTTC. Translation: CATSRDLNEGYSYGYTF. This rearrangement joins TRBV15 to TRBJ1-2; no definite D call. Trimming pared 0 bases from V and 4 bases from J, leaving 18 bases between. The CDR3 runs to 17 residues. The germline V gene encodes CDR1 LNHNV and CDR2 YYDKDF (reference sequence).

About this clonotype itself: Sequence at one end of the junction differs from germline and may be a read error. The chain links TRBV5-1 to TRBJ2-7, with D perhaps given as TRBD1 or TRBD2 (6 bases each). The germline gives CDR1 SGHRS, CDR2 YFSETQ. This CDR3 region has 16 residues. The CDR3: CAGSTQPTGALYEQYF. Written as DNA, the CDR3 is TGCGCCGGCAGCACCCAGCCCACGGGGGCGCTTTACGAGCAGTACTTC.

This clonotype was recorded a few times. This chain uses TRBV29-1 with TRBJ2-1, with D tentatively TRBD2 (7 bases). CDR1 and CDR2 from the germline V gene are SQVTM and ANQGSEA. The CDR3 runs 14 residues. V shed 5 bases and J shed 15 bases, with 26 bases lying between them. CDR3 amino acids: CSVQQGRGTPIGFF. The CDR3, as DNA: TGCAGCGTTCAACAAGGGAGGGGGACTCCGATCGGGTTCTTC.

This clonotype has a handful of counts. This CDR3 is CASSRQNNQPQHF. DNA of the CDR3: TGTGCCAGCAGTCGACAGAACAATCAGCCCCAGCATTTT. This chain links TRBV6-1 with TRBJ1-5; weak D call: TRBD1 (5 bases). Deletions cut 5 bases from V and 3 bases from J, with 8 bases between. This CDR3 spans 13 amino acids. The germline CDR1 and CDR2 sequences are MNHNS and SASEGT.

The rearrangement uses TRBV5-6 and TRBJ2-3; the D is unclear. The CDR3 spans 11 residues. Germline V lookup: CDR1 SGHDT, CDR2 YYEEEE. V gave up 3 bases and J gave up 8 bases, with 7 bases separating them. CDR3 nucleotide sequence: TGTGCCAGCAGCTCAACGGGTACGCAGTATTTT. The encoded protein is CASSSTGTQYF.

The chain has TRBV5-1 and TRBJ2-1; 9 bases align to TRBD1. Germline lookup yields CDR1 SGHRS and CDR2 YFSETQ. J lost 5 bases, V lost 3 bases, and 3 bases had no gene match. The CDR3 sequence is 14 residues long. Here the CDR3 reads CASSWGQGNNEQFF. CDR3 DNA sequence: TGCGCCAGCAGCTGGGGACAGGGCAACAATGAGCAGTTCTTC.

The table lists this clonotype with a few counts. The chain carries TRBV7-2 and TRBJ2-3; 8 bases match TRBD2. This CDR3 has 16 residues. With 2 bases clipped from V and 0 bases from J, the junction kept 4 bases outside the gene matches. CDR1 SGHTA and CDR2 FQGNSA come from the germline V gene. This chain's CDR3 is CASSLRSGASTDTQYF. The CDR3 DNA reads TGTGCCAGCAGCTTACGTAGCGGGGCTAGCACAGATACGCAGTATTTT.

A few counts support this clonotype. J is TRBJ2-7 and V is TRBV6-5; D might be TRBD1 (7 bases). The V gene's germline CDR1 is MNHEY and CDR2 SVGAGI. The germline V and J ends were trimmed by 9 bases and 4 bases, with 13 bases remaining between them. The CDR3 length is 12 residues. The CDR3 loop is CASGGGVYEQYF. CDR3 DNA: TGTGCCAGTGGAGGGGGCGTATACGAGCAGTACTTC.

In its sample, this clonotype was seen a few times. V usage is TRBV7-3 and J usage is TRBJ2-1, with D possibly TRBD1 on 5 matching bases. With 5 bases removed from V and 6 bases from J, the gap between germline ends came to 11 bases. Germline lookup yields CDR1 SGHTA and CDR2 FQGTGA. This CDR3 has 13 amino acids. The CDR3: CASSPGWSNEQFF. Written as DNA, the CDR3 is TGTGCCAGCAGCCCAGGGTGGTCCAATGAGCAGTTCTTC. The complete variable domain, with remaining parts taken from reference TRBV7-3 and TRBJ2-1, reads GAGVSQTPSNKVTEKGKYVELRCDPISGHTALYWYRQSLGQGPEFLIYFQGTGAADDSGLPNDRFFAVRPEGSVSTLKIQRTERGDSAVYLCASSPGWSNEQFFGPGTRLTVL.

The CDR3, as DNA: TGTGCCAGCAGCGGAGATGAGGTGTCTAGTCCAGATACGCAGTATTTT. Translating gives CASSGDEVSSPDTQYF. The chain employs TRBV12-3 or TRBV12-4 and TRBJ2-3, with D unresolved. Trimming left V 6 bases short and J 4 bases short, with 20 bases between. The CDR3 is made up of 16 amino acids.

The chain couples TRBV15 to TRBJ2-5, with D perhaps TRBD2 (5 bases). The CDR3 is made up of 13 amino acids. Trimming took off 2 bases at V and 7 bases at J, with 11 bases between the two ends. Germline V gene sequence: CDR1 LNHNV, CDR2 YYDKDF (reference sequence). The CDR3 sequence: CATSRLPAGTQYF. The CDR3 coding sequence is TGTGCCACCAGCAGACTCCCGGCGGGGACCCAGTACTTC.

This clonotype was seen only a few times. The chain joins TRBV29-1 to TRBJ2-3; D is unresolved. V lost 5 bases, J lost 5 bases, and 17 bases lay in between. Germline values: CDR1 SQVTM, CDR2 ANQGSEA. The CDR3 spans 14 residues. CDR3 residues: CSVKDQPLGDTQYF. The DNA of the CDR3 is TGCAGCGTTAAGGACCAACCACTCGGAGATACGCAGTATTTT.

This clonotype was counted between two and nine times. V usage is TRBV7-2 and J usage is TRBJ2-1, with 10 bases identical to TRBD2. The V gene end was trimmed by 4 bases and the J gene end by 7 bases; junction bases not matched to a gene: 7. The CDR3 totals 15 residues. Germline V gene sequence: CDR1 SGHTA, CDR2 FQGNSA. The CDR3 region is CASSSPGLASNEQFF. The CDR3 DNA is TGTGCCAGCAGCTCACCGGGACTAGCGTCGAATGAGCAGTTCTTC. Looking up the rest from reference TRBV7-2 and TRBJ2-1 gives the full variable domain: GAGVSQSPSNKVTEKGKDVELRCDPISGHTALYWYRQSLGQGLEFLIYFQGNSAPDKSGLPSDRFSAERTGGSVSTLTIQRTQQEDSAVYLCASSSPGLASNEQFFGPGTRLTVL.

This clonotype has just a few counts. V usage is TRBV27 and J usage is TRBJ1-6; 7 bases match TRBD1. CDR3 length: 14 amino acids. Germline CDR1 reads MNHEY; CDR2 reads SMNVEV (reference sequence). V dropped 4 bases and J dropped 10; count of bases not matched to a gene: 7. This CDR3 reads CASSSTGARSPLHF. CDR3 nucleotides: TGTGCCAGCAGTTCTACAGGGGCCCGGTCACCCCTCCACTTT.